This TCR beta chain was identified during a study of PD-L1 blockade in urothelial cancer. About the research overall: About 85% of the roughly 29 patients comprised males who had bladder-origin urothelial cancer.

Specified time point: peripheral blood 6 weeks after treatment start. Pretreatment and on-treatment blood mononuclear cell samples were taken, totaling between 1 and 8 time points per patient. This CDR3 spans 14 amino acids. Germline V CDR1 and CDR2: MRHNA, SNTAGT. V dropped 4 bases and J dropped 7; count of bases not matched to a gene: 9. Some clones are missing from TCRdb's copy, which holds only in-frame ones; the method was immunoSEQ multiplex PCR. The sample shows nearly 50,000 clones, under 85% of them seen only once. The sequence was collected from a man aged 45 to 65 with urothelial cancer. The gene calls are TRBV6-4 and TRBJ1-1, with 7 bases identical to TRBD1. Sequencing was performed on PBMCs, taken around atezolizumab (anti-PD-L1) treatment. The DNA for the CDR3 is TGTGCCAGCAGTGTGGGAAGGGGGCGGAGTGAAGCTTTCTTT. The encoded protein is CASSVGRGRSEAFF.